Each of the 22 T cell receptor beta chains below was sequenced from the same sample in a study of T cell repertoires and HLA-DP antigens (dated by TCRdb to the late 2010s). The library was prepared using the immunoSEQ multiplex PCR assay. Drawn from immuneACCESS, this table holds only the in-frame rearrangements with V and J called that TCRdb kept. Clones are partly lost; checked studies trace under half to an unresolved V gene and leave the rest unexplained. The sample table shows 85,000 to 90,000 clones, and more than 75% are seen once. The top ten hold 1.5% to 2% of the sample. Antigens of these TCRs are unknown. Sequencing used CD4+ T cells from PBMCs. The receptors come from a man in his fifties or sixties in good health and CMV-seronegative.

The chain couples TRBV19 to TRBJ2-2; 8 bases agree with TRBD2. The CDR3 covers 13 residues. Germline V CDR1 and CDR2: LNHDA, SQIVND (reference sequence). The junction had 4 bases not matched to a gene; V was cut back by 9 bases and J by 4 bases. The CDR3 spells CASVGRVTGELFF. CDR3 DNA: TGTGCCAGCGTCGGGAGGGTCACCGGGGAGCTGTTTTTT. Full variable domain (rest looked up from reference TRBV19 and TRBJ2-2): DGGITQSPKYLFRKEGQNVTLSCEQNLNHDAMYWYRQDPGQGLRLIYYSQIVNDFQKGDIAEGYSVSREKKESFPLTVTSAQKNPTAFYLCASVGRVTGELFFGEGSRLTVL.

This chain uses TRBV19 with TRBJ2-7, with 7 positions matching TRBD2. Trimming removed 3 bases from V and 4 bases from J; junction bases left unmatched: 3. The V gene's germline CDR1 is LNHDA and CDR2 SQIVND (reference sequence). CDR3 length: 13 residues. CDR3 amino acids: CASSMGGLYEQYF. CDR3 nucleotides: TGTGCCAGTAGTATGGGGGGGTTATACGAGCAGTACTTC.

The chain links TRBV25-1 to TRBJ1-2; the D is unclear. The CDR3 loop spans 13 amino acids. Trimming left V 2 bases short and J 2 bases short, with 6 bases between. The V gene's germline CDR1 is MGHDK and CDR2 SYGVNS. The DNA for the CDR3 is TGTGCCAGCAGTGAAACACTGAACTATGGCTACACCTTC. It specifies CASSETLNYGYTF.

The chain links TRBV18 to TRBJ1-6, with D possibly TRBD1 on 5 matching bases. Germline V gives CDR1 KGHSH, CDR2 LQKENI. The V end lost 2 bases, the J end lost 0 bases, and 14 bases lay between the germline ends. This CDR3 spans 18 amino acids. The CDR3 is CASSPVKGETSYNSPLHF. The CDR3 DNA follows: TGTGCCAGCTCACCAGTGAAAGGGGAGACCTCCTATAATTCACCCCTCCACTTT.

This clone showed up just once. The chain recombines TRBV2 with TRBJ1-5; D uncertain. Trimming stripped 5 bases from V and 2 bases from J, with 7 bases between. Per germline, CDR1 SNHLY and CDR2 FYNNEI. CDR3 length: 13 amino acids. CDR3 bases: TGTGCCAGCAGTAATGACCGCAATCAGCCCCAGCATTTT. Protein sequence: CASSNDRNQPQHF.

This chain joins TRBV7-2 and TRBJ1-2; no definite D call. V dropped 1 base and J dropped 4 bases, with 7 bases sitting between them. The CDR3 totals 13 residues. Germline CDR1 is SGHTA and CDR2 is FQGNSA. The CDR3 bases are TGTGCCAGCAGCTTAGAGGCAGCCTATGGCTACACCTTC. Its protein is CASSLEAAYGYTF.

This CDR3 reads CASSLRVDGNQPQHF. The CDR3 DNA follows: TGTGCCAGCAGTTTGAGGGTTGACGGCAATCAGCCCCAGCATTTT. This chain connects TRBV27 to TRBJ1-5; no clear D. Trimming stripped 3 bases from V and 2 bases from J, with 11 bases between. The CDR3 runs 15 residues. Germline-derived CDR1 and CDR2 are MNHEY and SMNVEV (reference sequence).

The chain has TRBV19 and TRBJ2-1; D perhaps matches TRBD2 (5 bases). This CDR3 comprises 16 residues. Trimming took 1 base from V and 7 from J, leaving 17 bases between them. Germline V gene data show CDR1 as LNHDA and CDR2 as SQIVND (reference sequence). CDR3 DNA sequence: TGTGCCAGTAGTATAGGATCAGGCCACGGGGAGAATGAGCAGTTCTTC. It codes for CASSIGSGHGENEQFF.

The chain employs TRBV7-9 and TRBJ2-5; 10 bases fit TRBD2. The CDR3 length is 14 residues. The V and J ends lost 3 bases and 5 bases, in that order; junction bases with no gene match: 3. Germline values: CDR1 SEHNR, CDR2 FQNEAQ (reference sequence). The chain's CDR3 is CASSFGTSVETQYF. CDR3 nucleotide sequence: TGTGCCAGCAGCTTCGGGACTAGCGTGGAGACCCAGTACTTC.

The V and J genes are TRBV29-1 and TRBJ1-2; D is unclear. Germline-derived CDR1 and CDR2 are SQVTM and ANQGSEA. Trimming cost V 2 bases and J 4 bases, with 11 bases left between them. This CDR3 is 13 amino acids long. CDR3 bases: TGCAGCGTTGAAACGGGTCAGGTCTATGGCTACACCTTC. Its protein is CSVETGQVYGYTF.

The chain uses TRBV4-2 and TRBJ1-2; D ambiguous. The germline CDR1 and CDR2 sequences are LGHNA and YNFKEQ. The CDR3 spans 15 residues. Deletions cut 0 bases from V and 2 bases from J, with 10 bases between. This chain's CDR3 is CASSQDWRTNYGYTF. The CDR3 nucleotides read TGTGCCAGCAGCCAAGACTGGCGGACGAACTATGGCTACACCTTC.

The chain links TRBV5-3 to TRBJ2-3; D ambiguous. TRBV5-3 is an ORF for which the function is uncertain. Between the trimmed V and J ends, which lost 4 bases and 13 bases, there was a span of 13 bases. The CDR3 has 11 amino acids. CDR3 sequence reads: CARSPNPEKYF. In DNA form, the CDR3 reads TGTGCCAGAAGCCCGAACCCGGAAAAGTATTTT.

In regard to this clone: This may stem from a read error, because a much larger clone lies one nucleotide away. This sample also contains other DNA sequences that code for the same CDR3. The V call is TRBV28, the J call TRBJ1-5, with D hard to call. The CDR3 is 14 amino acids. In germline, CDR1 is MDHEN, CDR2 SYDVKM. V was shortened by 3 bases and J by 0 bases, with 6 bases between the two germline ends. The CDR3 bases are TGTGCCAGCAGTTTCCTGCATAGCAATCAGCCCCAGCATTTT. Translation gives CASSFLHSNQPQHF. Full variable domain (missing parts from reference TRBV28 and TRBJ1-5): DVKVTQSSRYLVKRTGEKVFLECVQDMDHENMFWYRQDPGLGLRLIYFSYDVKMKEKGDIPEGYSVSREKKERFSLILESASTNQTSMYLCASSFLHSNQPQHFGDGTRLSIL.

The chain carries TRBV4-1 and TRBJ2-1, with 9 bases fitting TRBD1. Trimming took 2 bases from V and 5 from J; bases not matched to a gene: 4. Germline V gene data show CDR1 as MGHRA and CDR2 as YSYEKL. The CDR3 runs 15 residues. The CDR3 spells CASSQQTGGNNEQFF. CDR3 in DNA: TGCGCCAGCAGCCAACAGACAGGGGGTAACAATGAGCAGTTCTTC.

The chain combines TRBV27 with TRBJ2-3; the D is unclear. Germline loops: CDR1 MNHEY, CDR2 SMNVEV (reference sequence). The CDR3 is made up of 13 amino acids. V was cut by 5 bases and J by 4 bases, with 10 bases left in between. DNA of the CDR3: TGTGCCAGCAGTCATCCTTGGGCAGATACGCAGTATTTT. It yields the protein CASSHPWADTQYF.

The rearrangement joins TRBV5-6 to TRBJ2-7, with D possibly matching TRBD2 (5 bases). Germline CDR1 SGHDT, CDR2 YYEEEE. The CDR3 loop spans 14 amino acids. Trimming shortened V by 0 bases and J by 2 bases, and 9 bases separated the two germline ends. CDR3 region: CASSLEEVTYEQYF. Here the CDR3 DNA reads TGTGCCAGCAGCTTGGAGGAGGTAACCTACGAGCAGTACTTC.

This clone turned up a few times. The chain links TRBV7-3 to TRBJ1-4; the D gene is possibly TRBD1 (5 bases). The length of the CDR3 is 15 residues. The V end was cut by 0 bases, the J end by 3 bases, with 8 bases between. The V gene's germline CDR1 is SGHTA and CDR2 FQGTGA. CDR3 DNA: TGTGCCAGCAGCTTAACAGGGGCCCCTAATGAAAAACTGTTTTTT. It encodes CASSLTGAPNEKLFF. The whole variable domain, remainder taken from reference TRBV7-3 and TRBJ1-4, is GAGVSQTPSNKVTEKGKYVELRCDPISGHTALYWYRQSLGQGPEFLIYFQGTGAADDSGLPNDRFFAVRPEGSVSTLKIQRTERGDSAVYLCASSLTGAPNEKLFFGSGTQLSVL.

The chain employs TRBV5-4 and TRBJ2-5; 9 bases map to TRBD1. The CDR3 sequence is 15 residues long. Trimming took 0 bases from V and 2 from J; bases not matched to a gene: 2. The germline V gene encodes CDR1 SGHNT and CDR2 YYREEE (reference sequence). In DNA, the CDR3 is TGTGCCAGCAGCTTGGGAGACAGGGGGCAAGAGACCCAGTACTTC. Translated, it gives CASSLGDRGQETQYF.

This clone has only one observation. The chain is built from TRBV10-3 and TRBJ2-1; 8 bases fit TRBD1. The CDR3 covers 14 residues. V shed 10 bases and J 6 bases; nucleotides not matched to a gene: 11. Germline V gives CDR1 ENHRY, CDR2 SYGVKD. The CDR3 DNA follows: TGTGCCACACAGACCGGGACAGGTATCAATGAGCAGTTCTTC. It encodes CATQTGTGINEQFF.

V gene TRBV5-1 combines with J gene TRBJ1-3, with D possibly being TRBD1 (5 bases). Germline V lookup: CDR1 SGHRS, CDR2 YFSETQ. V lost 4 bases, J lost 0 bases, and 8 bases lay in between. CDR3 size: 14 residues. The CDR3 sequence is CASSEGSSGNTIYF. The CDR3 DNA is TGCGCCAGCAGCGAGGGGAGCTCTGGAAACACCATATATTTT.

This sequence joins TRBV5-1 and TRBJ2-1; 8 bases line up with TRBD2. V lost 3 bases, J lost 6 bases, and 5 bases stayed unmatched. The CDR3 is made up of 14 amino acids. Germline V gives CDR1 SGHRS, CDR2 YFSETQ. The CDR3 loop reads CASSSRTSSNEQFF. The CDR3 region has the DNA TGCGCCAGCAGCTCCAGGACTAGCAGCAATGAGCAGTTCTTC.

J is TRBJ2-1 and V is TRBV7-2; no firm D call. This CDR3 has 13 amino acids. V lost 5 bases and J 6 bases, leaving 11 bases between the germline ends. Germline V gene sequence: CDR1 SGHTA, CDR2 FQGNSA. The CDR3 here is CASSPSNFNEQFF. The CDR3 DNA reads TGTGCCAGCAGCCCTAGTAACTTCAATGAGCAGTTCTTC.